What follows describes a single TCR beta chain. The antigen is not known. With the read ending 3 residues before the CDR3 end, the germline J gene is used to fill in that end. Caucasian heritage predominated among both patients and controls. This entry belongs to a study of T cell clonality in common variable immunodeficiency. General study results and limits: Authors noted CVID clonality's cause needs subpopulation repertoire sequencing. CVID subjects shared fewer TCRbeta clones than healthy controls did.

There are 16 residues in the CDR3. Germline CDR1 is SNHLY and CDR2 is FYNNEI. The data were produced by immunoSEQ multiplex PCR, yet TCRdb's version contains in-frame clones alone and is incomplete. The sample contains 45,000 to 55,000 clones, none of them singletons. This TCR was recovered from a person aged 18 to 70 in good health. Source material: peripheral blood mononuclear cells. The V call is TRBV2, the J call TRBJ1-2; 9 bases match TRBD1. This CDR3 is CASSATRDRVGGGYTF. Incomplete CDR3 DNA: TGTGCCAGCAGTGCGACCCGGGACAGGGTTGGTGGAGGC.